The 2 T cell receptor beta chains below come from one sample, sequenced in a study of cytomegalovirus exposure and HLA in healthy donors. Assay: immunoSEQ multiplex PCR; the TCRdb copy retains only in-frame clones and omits some. The repertoire holds fewer than 120,000 clones, with roughly nine tenths as singletons. The sequencing input was PBMCs. These receptors came from a woman younger than 30 in good health and CMV-seronegative.

The V and J genes are TRBV29-1 and TRBJ2-7; perhaps TRBD2 as D (7 bases). CDR1 SQVTM and CDR2 ANQGSEA come from the germline V gene. Trimming cost V 3 bases and J 7 bases, with 16 bases left between them. The CDR3 has 13 amino acids. The CDR3 DNA reads as TGCAGCGTTGATCAAGGGGGGGGCTCGGAGCAGTACTTC. Amino acids: CSVDQGGGSEQYF.

The genes are TRBV29-1 and TRBJ2-7; D may be TRBD1 (6 bases). The CDR3 sequence is 11 residues long. Trimming stripped 8 bases from V and 3 bases from J, with 11 bases between. Per germline, CDR1 SQVTM and CDR2 ANQGSEA. Here the CDR3 DNA reads TGCAGCACGAGGACAGACTACGAGCAGTACTTC. Protein: CSTRTDYEQYF.